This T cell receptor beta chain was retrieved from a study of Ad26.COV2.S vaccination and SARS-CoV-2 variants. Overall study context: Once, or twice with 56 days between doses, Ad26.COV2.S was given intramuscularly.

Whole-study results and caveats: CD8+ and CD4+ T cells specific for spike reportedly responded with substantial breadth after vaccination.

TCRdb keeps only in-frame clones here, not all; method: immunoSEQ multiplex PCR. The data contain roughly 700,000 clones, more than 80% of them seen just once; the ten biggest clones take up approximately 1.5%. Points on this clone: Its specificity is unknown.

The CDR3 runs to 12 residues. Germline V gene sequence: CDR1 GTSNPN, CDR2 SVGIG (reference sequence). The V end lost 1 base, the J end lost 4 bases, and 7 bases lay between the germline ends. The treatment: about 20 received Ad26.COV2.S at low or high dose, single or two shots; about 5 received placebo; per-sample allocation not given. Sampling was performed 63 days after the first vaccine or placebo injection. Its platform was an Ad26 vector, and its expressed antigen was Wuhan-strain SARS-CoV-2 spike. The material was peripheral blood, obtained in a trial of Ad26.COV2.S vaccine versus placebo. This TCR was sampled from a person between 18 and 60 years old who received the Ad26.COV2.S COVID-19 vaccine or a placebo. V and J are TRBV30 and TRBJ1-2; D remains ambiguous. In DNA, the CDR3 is TGTGCCTGGAGTGCCACCCTCTATGGCTACACCTTC. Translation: CAWSATLYGYTF.